The 19 T cell receptor beta chains in this list originate from one sample, sequenced in a study of beta chain features in type 1 diabetes. What was sequenced were expressed TCRB transcripts, since all of the isolated RNA had been reverse transcribed. Method: immunoSEQ multiplex PCR; TCRdb's copy keeps in-frame clones and lacks some. Of a few hundred thousand clones detected, about 30% appear once; the ten largest clones hold about 0.06%. Sample: naive CD4+ T cells from blood. The receptor source for this set is a man in his late teens or twenties in good health.

In this sample, this clone turned up a few times. This chain uses TRBV9 with TRBJ2-2, with 9 bases identical to TRBD1. The CDR3 is 15 residues long. Germline V CDR1 and CDR2: SGDLS, YYNGEE. V lost 4 bases to trimming and J lost 6 bases; unmatched junction nucleotides: 7. The CDR3 protein is CASSRTGALAGELFF. For the CDR3, the DNA is TGTGCCAGCAGCCGGACAGGGGCTCTCGCCGGGGAGCTGTTTTTT.

The chain recombines TRBV28 with TRBJ2-3; 12 bases fit TRBD2. This CDR3 has 16 amino acids. V lost 6 bases and J lost 6; bases outside the gene matches: 10. Germline V gene lookup returns CDR1 MDHEN and CDR2 SYDVKM. The DNA for the CDR3 is TGTGCCAGCAGCGCAATGACTAGCGGGAGTTCGGATACGCAGTATTTT. Amino acid sequence: CASSAMTSGSSDTQYF. Combining the CDR3 with reference TRBV28 and TRBJ2-3 gives the whole variable domain DVKVTQSSRYLVKRTGEKVFLECVQDMDHENMFWYRQDPGLGLRLIYFSYDVKMKEKGDIPEGYSVSREKKERFSLILESASTNQTSMYLCASSAMTSGSSDTQYFGPGTRLTVL.

The chain has TRBV18 and TRBJ2-3; D unresolved. Trimming took off 7 bases at V and 3 bases at J, with 2 bases between the two ends. The CDR3 extends over 10 amino acids. The germline gives CDR1 KGHSH, CDR2 LQKENI. In DNA, the CDR3 is TGTGCCAGCTTGACAGATACGCAGTATTTT. Its translation is CASLTDTQYF.

This clone was observed once. The rearrangement joins TRBV6-6 to TRBJ2-1; 12 positions agree with TRBD2. CDR3 length: 15 amino acids. Unmatched junction bases numbered 14, after V lost 10 bases and J lost 10 bases. CDR1 is MNHNY, CDR2 SVGAGI, per germline (reference sequence). DNA of the CDR3: TGTGCCACCGGAATACTAGCGGGAGGCTTAAGCGAGCAGTTCTTC. As protein: CATGILAGGLSEQFF.

The V and J genes are TRBV18 and TRBJ1-5; 7 bases align to TRBD1. The junction had 6 bases not matched to a gene; V was cut back by 6 bases and J by 1 base. The CDR3 loop spans 15 amino acids. The germline gives CDR1 KGHSH, CDR2 LQKENI. In DNA, the CDR3 is TGTGCCAGCTCCTCGACAGGGCAGAGCAATCAGCCCCAGCATTTT. It encodes CASSSTGQSNQPQHF.

The V gene is TRBV27, the J gene TRBJ1-4, with 7 bases lining up with TRBD1. Losses at the gene ends were 5 bases for V and 8 bases for J; bases not matched to a gene: 8. The CDR3 runs 14 residues. Germline V lookup: CDR1 MNHEY, CDR2 SMNVEV (reference sequence). DNA for the CDR3: TGTGCCAGCAGTCTGAGGGGGCTGGGGGAAAAACTGTTTTTT. It codes for CASSLRGLGEKLFF.

This clone has more than one count but fewer than ten. The genes are TRBV29-1 and TRBJ2-3; D not resolved. CDR1 and CDR2 from the germline V gene are SQVTM and ANQGSEA. The CDR3 totals 14 residues. Trimming removed 4 bases from V and 6 bases from J, with 17 bases in between. The CDR3 here is CSVVWITDTDTQYF. In DNA form, the CDR3 reads TGCAGCGTTGTTTGGATCACAGATACGGATACGCAGTATTTT.

This clone was observed a handful of times. J is TRBJ2-7 and V is TRBV28; the D is unclear. CDR1 and CDR2 from the germline V gene are MDHEN and SYDVKM. The CDR3 runs to 11 residues. Between the trimmed V and J ends, which lost 2 bases and 3 bases, there was a span of 2 bases. In DNA, the CDR3 is TGTGCCAGCAGTTTACACTACGAGCAGTACTTC. The encoded protein is CASSLHYEQYF.

The chain links TRBV5-1 to TRBJ2-7, with TRBD2 identical over 7 bases. Looked up from germline, CDR1 is SGHRS and CDR2 is YFSETQ. This CDR3 has 18 residues. J gave up 3 bases and V 0 bases, and 15 bases lay outside the gene matches. CDR3 region: CASSLAAASGKGYYEQYF. In DNA form, the CDR3 reads TGCGCCAGCAGCTTGGCCGCGGCTAGCGGAAAGGGGTACTACGAGCAGTACTTC.

There are a few counts of this clone. V gene TRBV29-1 combines with J gene TRBJ2-5; no reliable D call. The germline V and J ends were trimmed by 7 bases and 1 base, with 13 bases remaining between them. The CDR3 extends over 13 amino acids. Germline-derived CDR1 and CDR2 are SQVTM and ANQGSEA. This CDR3 reads CSAAGWAQETQYF. DNA for the CDR3: TGCAGCGCCGCAGGATGGGCCCAAGAGACCCAGTACTTC.

The chain links TRBV7-9 to TRBJ2-1; D ambiguous. The CDR3 is 12 amino acids. Germline V CDR1 and CDR2: SEHNR, FQNEAQ (reference sequence). Deletions cut 8 bases from V and 4 bases from J, with 9 bases between. The CDR3: CASSQQYNEQFF. The DNA of the CDR3 is TGTGCCAGCTCTCAGCAGTACAATGAGCAGTTCTTC.

The chain uses TRBV6-6 and TRBJ2-1; perhaps TRBD2 as D (6 bases). Trimming removed 2 bases from V and 4 bases from J, with 15 bases in between. The length of the CDR3 is 16 residues. Germline CDR1 reads MNHNY; CDR2 reads SVGAGI (reference sequence). The CDR3 is CASSYPGIAAYNEQFF. In nucleotides, the CDR3 is TGTGCCAGCAGTTACCCCGGGATAGCGGCTTACAATGAGCAGTTCTTC.

This rearrangement joins TRBV14 to TRBJ2-1; D call uncertain. CDR1 and CDR2 from the germline V gene are SGHDN and FVKESK. The CDR3 extends over 13 amino acids. Deletions cut 5 bases from V and 6 bases from J, with 11 bases between. CDR3 sequence reads: CASSFTIVNEQFF. The CDR3 DNA sequence: TGTGCCAGCAGCTTCACGATAGTCAATGAGCAGTTCTTC.

V usage is TRBV28 and J usage is TRBJ2-1; no definite D call. Germline V gene lookup returns CDR1 MDHEN and CDR2 SYDVKM. The CDR3 spans 16 residues. Trimming pared 1 base from V and 3 bases from J, leaving 13 bases between. This CDR3 is CASSLLGSRNYNEQFF. Written as DNA, the CDR3 is TGTGCCAGCAGTTTATTGGGTTCTAGGAACTACAATGAGCAGTTCTTC.

In this sample, this clone turned up a few times. This rearrangement joins TRBV7-9 to TRBJ2-7; D remains ambiguous. The germline V and J ends were trimmed by 0 bases and 2 bases, with 11 bases remaining between them. CDR3 size: 15 residues. Germline V gene sequence: CDR1 SEHNR, CDR2 FQNEAQ (reference sequence). DNA for the CDR3: TGTGCCAGCAGCTTAGCTGGGGTGTTCCCCTACGAGCAGTACTTC. Translated, it gives CASSLAGVFPYEQYF.

This chain connects TRBV7-6 to TRBJ2-3; D remains ambiguous. CDR1 is SGHVS, CDR2 FNYEAQ, per germline. The CDR3 is 13 amino acids. The V end lost 1 base, the J end lost 10 bases, and 12 bases lay between the germline ends. This CDR3 is CASSLGTPRAQYF. CDR3 DNA sequence: TGTGCCAGCAGCTTAGGGACGCCCCGGGCGCAGTATTTT. Complete variable domain (other parts from reference TRBV7-6 and TRBJ2-3): GAGVSQSPRYKVTKRGQDVALRCDPISGHVSLYWYRQALGQGPEFLTYFNYEAQQDKSGLPNDRFSAERPEGSISTLTIQRTEQRDSAMYRCASSLGTPRAQYFGPGTRLTVL.

This clone was detected only a few times. V is TRBV9 and J is TRBJ2-5; D may correspond to TRBD1 or TRBD2 (5 bases each). The CDR3 spans 14 residues. Germline values: CDR1 SGDLS, CDR2 YYNGEE. V lost 3 bases, J lost 5 bases, and 14 bases lay in between. CDR3 sequence reads: CASSAGPSGETQYF. DNA for the CDR3: TGTGCCAGCAGCGCGGGACCCAGTGGGGAGACCCAGTACTTC. Based on the CDR3 plus reference TRBV9 and TRBJ2-5, the full variable domain is DSGVTQTPKHLITATGQRVTLRCSPRSGDLSVYWYQQSLDQGLQFLIQYYNGEERAKGNILERFSAQQFPDLHSELNLSSLELGDSALYFCASSAGPSGETQYFGPGTRLLVL.

J is TRBJ1-1 and V is TRBV10-3; D is ambiguous. This CDR3 is 13 amino acids long. V was cut by 4 bases and J by 1 base, with 7 bases left in between. Germline values: CDR1 ENHRY, CDR2 SYGVKD. The CDR3 here is CAISGGGNTEAFF. CDR3 bases: TGTGCCATCAGTGGTGGAGGGAACACTGAAGCTTTCTTT.

This clone was counted between two and nine times. The gene calls are TRBV29-1 and TRBJ1-1, with 10 bases aligning to TRBD1. J was trimmed by 5 bases and V by 7 bases; bases with no gene match: 7. Germline CDR1 SQVTM, CDR2 ANQGSEA. CDR3 length: 13 amino acids. CDR3 DNA: TGCAGCGGGTGGGACAGGGGAACAACTGAAGCTTTCTTT. Residues: CSGWDRGTTEAFF.